The clone carrying this T cell receptor beta chain occurred many times. The antigen is unknown. The data are from a study of early T cells in non-severe SARS-CoV-2 infection. Study overall: Whole-blood bulk RNA, unsorted, was sequenced, and chains were unpaired.

Findings and limits, study-wide: Reliance on VDJdb matching favored anti-spike CD8 responses; private and CD4 specificities were missed.

Molecules of cDNA were individually given unique molecular identifiers that were attached to them. TCRdb re-called the 5' RACE reads through MiXCR, storing one row per CDR3 protein. The table records about 50,000 distinct CDR3 sequences, 6.2% of them present only once. The CDR3 spans 15 residues. The ends lost 5 bases at V and 1 base at J; junction bases unmatched: 5. The sample was whole blood, taken at baseline. This TCR was sampled from an adult who was a healthcare worker with PCR-confirmed SARS-CoV-2 infection or an uninfected control (not recorded which). V and J are TRBV12-3 or TRBV12-4 and TRBJ2-1; TRBD2 matches at 7 bases. CDR3 sequence reads: CASSPPGGSYNEQFF. The CDR3 DNA reads as TGTGCCAGCAGTCCCCCCGGGGGGTCCTACAATGAGCAGTTCTTC.